Listed below are T cell receptor beta chains from one sample, sequenced in a study of a mutant IDH1 vaccine in newly diagnosed glioma. Here immunoSEQ multiplex PCR was the method, and the copy in TCRdb shows in-frame clones only, minus some. The sample yields 30,000 to 40,000 clones, around 90% seen once. These receptors' targets are unknown. The sample in question was PBMCs, obtained from a glioma patient whose treatment included an IDH1 peptide vaccine. The source of these receptors is a woman in her 40s with glioma. Each CDR3 is given with its conserved first and last residue. The D gene is left open where the match is weak.

d_gene	j_gene	v_gene	CDR3nt	CDR3aa
NA	TRBJ2-3	TRBV18	TGTGCCAGCTCCCGCCGGGTGAGCACAGATACGCAGTATTTT	CASSRRVSTDTQYF
NA	TRBJ2-1	TRBV5-1	TGCGCCAGCAGCTTGTCCCCCTTTCGGGGGCCTGCGGATGAGCAGTTCTTC	CASSLSPFRGPADEQFF
TRBD2	TRBJ2-7	TRBV5-6	TGTGCCAGCAGCTTGGCACAAGCGGGGAATTACGAGCAGTACTTC	CASSLAQAGNYEQYF
NA	TRBJ1-1	TRBV18	TGTGCCAGCTCACCACAGGCGGAGGGGAACACTGAAGCTTTCTTT	CASSPQAEGNTEAFF
NA	TRBJ1-2	TRBV13	TGTGCCAGCAGCTTAGATCCGCCCGAAAACTATGGCTACACCTTC	CASSLDPPENYGYTF
TRBD1	TRBJ1-4	TRBV30	TGTGCCTGGAGTGCGGGGACAGGGGAGTTGACGGATAATGAAAAACTGTTTTTT	CAWSAGTGELTDNEKLFF
TRBD2	TRBJ2-7	TRBV14	TGTGCCAGCAGCCAAGATTTTAGGGCGGGAGGGACCTACGAGCAGTACTTC	CASSQDFRAGGTYEQYF
NA	TRBJ2-5	TRBV4-1	TGCGCCAGCAGCCAATTAGGGGCCGTGGTAGAGGAGACCCAGTACTTC	CASSQLGAVVEETQYF
NA	TRBJ2-1	TRBV30	TGTGCCTGGAGTGTTGCGTTTAACTCCTACAATGAGCAGTTCTTC	CAWSVAFNSYNEQFF
NA	TRBJ2-2	TRBV27	TGTGCCAGCAACCCCAGCCGTGGGCACACCGGGGAGCTGTTTTTT	CASNPSRGHTGELFF
NA	TRBJ2-5	TRBV5-1	TGCGCCAGCAGCACTCAACGGGGGGCGGAAGAGACCCAGTACTTC	CASSTQRGAEETQYF
NA	TRBJ2-5	TRBV6-1	TGTGCCAGCAGTGGACCCAGACTTTTACCCGGGCAAGAGACCCAGTACTTC	CASSGPRLLPGQETQYF
NA	TRBJ1-4	TRBV13	TGTGCCAGCAGCTCGCGGGGGGCCCCAACTAATGAAAAACTGTTTTTT	CASSSRGAPTNEKLFF
NA	TRBJ1-4	TRBV6-6	TGTGCCAGCAGTTACTATGGGGGGGAATCGATGTTTTTT	CASSYYGGESMFF
TRBD1	TRBJ2-2	TRBV9	TGTGCCAGCAGCGCGCCCGACAGGGTAGCCCCCGGGGAGCTGTTTTTT	CASSAPDRVAPGELFF